What follows are 27 T cell receptor beta chains derived from one specimen sequenced in a study of CD8+CD57+ T cells in acquired aplastic anemia. Genomic DNA provided the template from which TCR beta VDJ and CDR3 profiles were obtained. TCRdb processed the reads anew with MiXCR; each CDR3 protein has one entry. Of roughly 160,000 distinct CDR3 sequences in the sample, 71% are singletons; the top ten hold under 60%. The authors sequenced patients whose flow cytometry had shown CD8+CD57+ cell expansion. The specimen sequenced was sorted CD4+, CD8+, or CD8+CD57+ T cells (not recorded which) from PBMCs. All receptors come from a human donor with aplastic anemia.

Turning to this clonotype: Without the conserved terminal phenylalanine or tryptophan, this CDR3 likely stems from a read error. V and J are TRBV24-1 and TRBJ1-5, with D perhaps matching TRBD1 (6 bases). The CDR3 has 14 amino acids. The V gene lost 5 bases and the J gene lost 2 bases, with 9 bases spanning the gap. The germline V gene has CDR1 KGHDR and CDR2 SFDVKD. The CDR3 DNA follows: TGTGCCACCAGTGCGGCAGGGGGCAATCAGCCCCAGCATTCT. Its protein is CATSAAGGNQPQHS.

By its share, this clonotype is medium-sized. The chain recombines TRBV10-1 with TRBJ1-4; D gene uncertain. The CDR3 has 13 residues. V lost 3 bases, J lost 7 bases, and 9 bases lay in between. Germline CDR1 reads WNHNN; CDR2 reads SYGVQD (reference sequence). The CDR3 nucleotides read TGCGCCAGCAGTGATGGATCTTCTGAAAAACTGTTTTTT. As protein: CASSDGSSEKLFF.

The chain links TRBV2 to TRBJ1-1, with D unresolved. The CDR3 is made up of 16 amino acids. The germline V gene encodes CDR1 SNHLY and CDR2 FYNNEI. Trimming took 2 bases from V and 2 from J, leaving 15 bases between them. The CDR3 protein is CASSESAVAGNTEAFF. The CDR3 nucleotides are TGTGCCAGCAGTGAATCGGCAGTAGCAGGTAACACTGAAGCTTTCTTT.

V and J are TRBV7-9 and TRBJ1-2; unclear D gene. V dropped 8 bases and J dropped 4 bases, with 14 bases sitting between them. This CDR3 has 13 amino acids. Looked up from germline, CDR1 is SEHNR and CDR2 is FQNEAQ (reference sequence). The CDR3 region has the DNA TGTGCCAGCCGCGGGAGCGGGTCCTATGGCTACACCTTC. Protein: CASRGSGSYGYTF.

This rearrangement joins TRBV10-2 to TRBJ2-6, with D possibly being TRBD1 or TRBD2 (5 bases each). V was trimmed by 0 bases and J by 4 bases, leaving 7 bases between them. Germline V gives CDR1 WSHSY, CDR2 SAAADI. The CDR3 spans 15 residues. The CDR3 coding sequence is TGCGCCAGCAGTGAGTCCGGGGCCGGGGCCAACGTCCTGACTTTC. Amino acid sequence: CASSESGAGANVLTF.

V gene TRBV20-1 combines with J gene TRBJ1-6, with 7 nucleotides matching TRBD1. The V gene's germline CDR1 is DFQATT and CDR2 SNEGSKA (reference sequence). Trimming cost V 5 bases and J 2 bases; bases outside gene matches: 3. The CDR3 has 14 residues. This CDR3 reads CSAPDRPYNSPLHF. For the CDR3, the DNA is TGCAGTGCTCCGGACAGGCCCTATAATTCACCCCTCCACTTT.

The count of this clonotype is one. An end of the junction does not agree with germline; a read error may underlie this. This chain connects TRBV7-2 to TRBJ2-7; a possible D gene is TRBD1 (5 bases). Germline CDR1 is SGHTA and CDR2 is FQGNSA. The CDR3 is 16 residues long. CDR3 sequence (DNA): TGTGCTAGCACCCATCACCCAGGGTCTGGGTCCTACGAGCAGTACTTC. Protein product: CASTHHPGSGSYEQYF.

V usage is TRBV7-8 and J usage is TRBJ2-7, with 14 bases fitting TRBD2. Unmatched junction bases numbered 12, after V lost 10 bases and J lost 4 bases. This CDR3 comprises 16 residues. The germline gives CDR1 SGHVS, CDR2 FQNEAQ. The CDR3 region is CATSGGLAGVVYEQYF. The CDR3 DNA is TGTGCCACCAGTGGGGGACTAGCGGGAGTCGTGTACGAGCAGTACTTC.

This chain connects TRBV10-2 to TRBJ2-3; TRBD2 matches at 11 bases. Germline V gene sequence: CDR1 WSHSY, CDR2 SAAADI. The CDR3 has 17 residues. V lost 4 bases and J lost 2; bases outside the gene matches: 8. CDR3 nucleotide sequence: TGCGCCAGCAGTGCTACACTAGCGGGAGTATACACAGATACGCAGTATTTT. Its translation: CASSATLAGVYTDTQYF.

The rearrangement links TRBV2 to TRBJ2-1; 9 bases are a match to TRBD1. V gave up 6 bases and J gave up 6 bases; unmatched junction bases: 6. This CDR3 is built from 14 residues. CDR1 and CDR2 from the germline V gene are SNHLY and FYNNEI. The CDR3 DNA follows: TGTGCCAGCAGGGGACAGGGAGTGATCAATGAGCAGTTCTTC. Amino acid sequence: CASRGQGVINEQFF.

This chain connects TRBV29-1 to TRBJ2-7, with D uncertain. The CDR3 spans 14 residues. The V end was cut by 7 bases, the J end by 0 bases, with 16 bases between. Looked up from germline, CDR1 is SQVTM and CDR2 is ANQGSEA. The CDR3 here is CSAAKSLPSYEQYF. The CDR3 bases are TGCAGCGCGGCGAAGAGTCTCCCCTCCTACGAGCAGTACTTC.

This clonotype was picked up a small number of times. V and J are TRBV19 and TRBJ2-7; no reliable D call. Germline lookup yields CDR1 LNHDA and CDR2 SQIVND (reference sequence). The length of the CDR3 is 14 residues. Trimming cost V 3 bases and J 0 bases, with 9 bases left between them. CDR3 coding DNA: TGTGCCAGTAGTATCTCAGCGAGCTCCTACGAGCAGTACTTC. Translating it yields CASSISASSYEQYF.

This rearrangement joins TRBV15 to TRBJ2-1; unclear D gene. This CDR3 has 16 residues. Germline V gives CDR1 LNHNV, CDR2 YYDKDF (reference sequence). V was pared by 3 bases and J by 0 bases, with 12 bases between. CDR3 sequence (DNA): TGTGCCACCAGCAGGTCCTGGCTTCGCTCCTACAATGAGCAGTTCTTC. Translating gives CATSRSWLRSYNEQFF.

The CDR3 protein is CASSRTGGGTDTQYF. In nucleotides, the CDR3 is TGTGCCAGCAGTCGGACAGGGGGGGGCACAGATACGCAGTATTTT. This chain connects TRBV6-4 to TRBJ2-3; 10 nucleotides align to TRBD1. With 5 bases clipped from V and 1 base from J, the junction kept 3 bases outside the gene matches. The length of the CDR3 is 15 residues. CDR1 is MRHNA, CDR2 SNTAGT, per germline.

V usage is TRBV20-1 and J usage is TRBJ2-2, with D unclear. CDR1 DFQATT and CDR2 SNEGSKA come from the germline V gene (reference sequence). V was clipped by 0 bases and J by 3 bases, with 5 bases between them. CDR3 size: 13 residues. CDR3 residues: CSARDMDTGELFF. Written as DNA, the CDR3 is TGCAGTGCTAGAGATATGGACACCGGGGAGCTGTTTTTT.

CDR3 DNA: TGTGCCACCAGTGACCCTAGCGGGAGGGCCGGAGATACGCAGTATTTT. It encodes CATSDPSGRAGDTQYF. V is TRBV24-1 and J is TRBJ2-3; 12 nucleotides match TRBD2. Per germline, CDR1 KGHDR and CDR2 SFDVKD. V was pared by 4 bases and J by 5 bases, with 6 bases of the junction left unmatched. The CDR3 has 16 amino acids.

V is TRBV5-4 and J is TRBJ1-4; D is uncertain. The germline V gene encodes CDR1 SGHNT and CDR2 YYREEE (reference sequence). The CDR3 contains 16 residues. Trimming cost V 4 bases and J 3 bases, with 16 bases left between them. The CDR3 loop reads CASSRLRGLANEKLFF. The CDR3 region has the DNA TGTGCCAGCAGCCGCCTGAGAGGCTTGGCTAATGAAAAACTGTTTTTT.

This clonotype was found once. The junction and the germline gene differ at one end; a read error may be behind it. The chain joins TRBV12-3 or TRBV12-4 to TRBJ2-1; tentatively, D is TRBD1 or TRBD2 (5 bases each). The CDR3 has 15 amino acids. CDR3 DNA sequence: TGTGCCGGCAGCGATCTGGGACGCTCCTCGGAGGAGCAGTTCTTC. This encodes CAGSDLGRSSEEQFF.

This clonotype was recorded a few times. This chain connects TRBV6-5 to TRBJ2-1, with a tentative D call TRBD1 (5 bases). V was pared by 0 bases and J by 9 bases, with 12 bases between. Germline V gene lookup returns CDR1 MNHEY and CDR2 SVGAGI. The CDR3 is 14 residues long. The CDR3 DNA reads as TGTGCCAGCAGTTACTCTGGGGCAGTAAGTGAGCAGTTCTTC. Translation: CASSYSGAVSEQFF.

This clonotype was detected only a few times. This rearrangement joins TRBV15 to TRBJ2-3, with TRBD1 as a possible D gene (6 bases). The CDR3 runs 19 residues. V was pared by 1 base and J by 3 bases, with 23 bases between. Per germline, CDR1 LNHNV and CDR2 YYDKDF (reference sequence). CDR3 amino acids: CATSRVGPTGRMWTDTQYF. The CDR3 nucleotides are TGTGCCACCAGCAGAGTTGGCCCGACAGGCCGTATGTGGACAGATACGCAGTATTTT.

The chain joins TRBV2 to TRBJ2-4; 9 positions agree with TRBD2. This CDR3 has 18 amino acids. Germline-derived CDR1 and CDR2 are SNHLY and FYNNEI. V lost 3 bases, J lost 2 bases, and 11 bases stayed unmatched. The CDR3 here is CASSEEISLAGPKNIQYF. The CDR3 DNA is TGTGCCAGCAGTGAGGAAATAAGTCTAGCGGGGCCCAAAAACATTCAGTACTTC.

This clonotype turned up a few times. The chain links TRBV20-1 to TRBJ1-5; 7 bases are shared with TRBD1. Unmatched junction bases numbered 3, after V lost 6 bases and J lost 1 base. This CDR3 has 13 amino acids. CDR1 and CDR2 (germline): DFQATT, SNEGSKA (reference sequence). The CDR3 DNA reads TGCAGTGCCTTGGGACAGAGCAATCAGCCCCAGCATTTT. Protein sequence: CSALGQSNQPQHF.

The chain employs TRBV24-1 and TRBJ2-3; D unresolved. Deletions cut 9 bases from V and 5 bases from J, with 17 bases between. Germline CDR1 and CDR2: KGHDR and SFDVKD. This CDR3 is built from 14 residues. This CDR3 reads CATQPGGAGDTQYF. The CDR3 nucleotides are TGTGCCACCCAGCCAGGTGGCGCCGGAGATACGCAGTATTTT.

In the case of this clonotype: The junction departs from the called germline gene at one end, perhaps through a read error. The chain has TRBV2 and TRBJ2-7; D possibly uses TRBD1 or TRBD2 (7 bases each). The length of the CDR3 is 14 residues. Germline V gene data show CDR1 as SNHLY and CDR2 as FYNNEI. The chain's CDR3 is CAISERDSSYEQYF. The CDR3 DNA sequence: TGTGCCATCAGTGAGCGGGACAGCTCCTACGAGCAGTACTTC.

The V and J genes are TRBV20-1 and TRBJ2-1; no definite D call. Germline CDR1 is DFQATT and CDR2 is SNEGSKA (reference sequence). Between the trimmed V and J ends, which lost 6 bases and 4 bases, there was a span of 4 bases. CDR3 length: 10 amino acids. The CDR3 reads CSALYNEQFF. The CDR3, as DNA: TGCAGTGCCCTGTACAATGAGCAGTTCTTC.

This clonotype was found a few times. The gene calls are TRBV24-1 and TRBJ2-5; 11 bases match TRBD1. The trim removed 3 bases at V and 5 bases at J, leaving 7 bases unmatched. Germline assignment: CDR1 KGHDR and CDR2 SFDVKD. This CDR3 region has 16 residues. CDR3 protein: CATSDIRTGGAETQYF. CDR3 nucleotide sequence: TGTGCCACCAGTGATATACGGACAGGGGGCGCGGAGACCCAGTACTTC.

About this clonotype: A much larger clone is a single base away; this may be a read error. V and J are TRBV6-2 or TRBV6-3 and TRBJ2-7; D is possibly TRBD1 (5 bases). The CDR3 is 11 amino acids. Trimming cost V 6 bases and J 3 bases, with 6 bases left between them. Looked up from germline, CDR1 is MNHEY and CDR2 is SVGEGT. The CDR3 protein is CASRQDYEQYF. Written as DNA, the CDR3 is TGTGCCAGCAGACAGGACTACGAGCAGTACTTC.